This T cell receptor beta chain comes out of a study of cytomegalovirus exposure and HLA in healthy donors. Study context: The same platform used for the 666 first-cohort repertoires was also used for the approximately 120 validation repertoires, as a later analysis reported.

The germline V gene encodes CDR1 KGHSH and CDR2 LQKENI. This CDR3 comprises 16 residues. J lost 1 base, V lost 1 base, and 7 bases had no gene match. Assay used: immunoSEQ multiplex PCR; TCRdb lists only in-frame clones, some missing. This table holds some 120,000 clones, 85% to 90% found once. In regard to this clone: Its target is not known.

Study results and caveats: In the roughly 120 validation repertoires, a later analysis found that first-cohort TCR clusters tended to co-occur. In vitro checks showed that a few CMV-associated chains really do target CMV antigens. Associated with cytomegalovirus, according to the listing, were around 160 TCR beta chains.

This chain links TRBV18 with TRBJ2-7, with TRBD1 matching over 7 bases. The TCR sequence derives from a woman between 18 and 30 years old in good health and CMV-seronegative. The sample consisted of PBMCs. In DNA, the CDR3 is TGTGCCAGCTCACCACGTCGGGACAGTTGGTCCTACGAGCAGTACTTC. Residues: CASSPRRDSWSYEQYF.